This is a list of T cell receptor beta chains from one sample in a study of blood T cell repertoires in COVID-19. The method was immunoSEQ multiplex PCR; TCRdb's version includes in-frame clones alone and lacks a portion of them. The table shows roughly 300,000 clones, with over 75% occurring only once. What was sequenced was peripheral blood. These receptors came from a young man with active or convalescent COVID-19. Both conserved end residues are part of each CDR3. Each record gives: clone size, V gene, D gene, J gene, CDR3 DNA, CDR3 protein. D genes are given only for firm matches. The listing skips clone size in some rows; elsewhere it reads once, few, many or a size class.

>NA|TRBV6-4|NA|TRBJ2-3
TGTGCCAGCAGTGACGGAACAGGCACAGATACGCAGTATTTT
CASSDGTGTDTQYF
>NA|TRBV4-1|NA|TRBJ2-1
TGCGCCAGCAGCCAAGGTAGAGGCAGGGGGGCCTACAATGAGCAGTTCTTC
CASSQGRGRGAYNEQFF
>once|TRBV19|TRBD1|TRBJ1-3
TGTGCCAGCAATCAGGGGGAGGCTGGAAACACCATATATTTT
CASNQGEAGNTIYF
>NA|TRBV4-1|NA|TRBJ1-2
TGCGCCAGCAGTCCGACAGGTGAGGGCTACACCTTC
CASSPTGEGYTF
>NA|TRBV7-9|NA|TRBJ1-5
TGTGCCAGCAGCTTGGCCGGGTCTAATCAGCCCCAGCATTTT
CASSLAGSNQPQHF
>NA|TRBV3-1/TRBV3-2|NA|TRBJ2-7
TGTGCCAGCAGCCAAGAAGCCCCATACGAGCAGTACTTC
CASSQEAPYEQYF
>NA|TRBV27|NA|TRBJ1-2
TGTGCCAGCAGTGACACAGGGCGCGGCTACACCTTC
CASSDTGRGYTF
>NA|TRBV11-2|NA|TRBJ1-2
TGTGCCAGCAGCTCATCGCCCGACAGCTATGGCTACACCTTC
CASSSSPDSYGYTF
>NA|TRBV13|NA|TRBJ2-1
TGTGCCAGCAGCCTACCTGGGAGTTCCGATGAGCAGTTCTTC
CASSLPGSSDEQFF
>NA|TRBV9|NA|TRBJ2-2
TGTGCCAGCAGCGTGGGGGGAAACACCGGGGAGCTGTTTTTT
CASSVGGNTGELFF
>NA|TRBV7-6|TRBD1|TRBJ2-5
TGTGCCAGCAGCTTCTCAGGGGGTGGAGAGACCCAGTACTTC
CASSFSGGGETQYF
>NA|TRBV5-1|NA|TRBJ1-2
TGCGCCAGCAGCTTCAGTCGGGCAGGGGCTCTAGAAGGCTACACCTTC
CASSFSRAGALEGYTF
>NA|TRBV6-1|NA|TRBJ1-6
TGTGCCAGCAGTGAAGGCGACAGGATTCCTTCACCCCTCCACTTT
CASSEGDRIPSPLHF
>once|TRBV7-9|NA|TRBJ1-4
TGTGCCAGCAGCGTTAGCTTGGACAATAATGAAAAACTGTTTTTT
CASSVSLDNNEKLFF
>NA|TRBV6-5|NA|TRBJ1-2
TGTGCCAGCAGCCCAACAGGGCACTATGGCTACACCTTC
CASSPTGHYGYTF
>NA|TRBV18|NA|TRBJ1-5
TGTGCCAGCTCACCATTGACCCGGGATGCTGATAGCAATCAGCCCCAGCATTTT
CASSPLTRDADSNQPQHF
>NA|TRBV5-4|TRBD1|TRBJ2-5
TGTGCCACCCTTGGACAGGCCAACGGGATAGAGACCCAGTACTTC
CATLGQANGIETQYF
>NA|TRBV5-4|NA|TRBJ2-7
TGTGCCAGCAGCCCTTCCGGGGGTAGATCCTACGAGCAGTACTTC
CASSPSGGRSYEQYF
>NA|TRBV10-3|TRBD1|TRBJ2-1
TGTGCCATCAGTGTTTGGACAGGAGCCTTCAATGAGCAGTTCTTC
CAISVWTGAFNEQFF
>NA|TRBV7-2|TRBD2|TRBJ2-3
TGTGCCAGCAGCTCGGCCTATAGCGGGCTCACAGATACGCAGTATTTT
CASSSAYSGLTDTQYF
>NA|TRBV10-1|NA|TRBJ1-5
TGCGCCAGCAGTGAGTCCGGGGAGCCCCAGCATTTT
CASSESGEPQHF
>NA|TRBV7-3|TRBD2|TRBJ2-7
TGTGCCAGCAGCTTAAGCGGGGGGAAGCAGTACTTC
CASSLSGGKQYF
>NA|TRBV2|NA|TRBJ1-1
TGTGCCACTCAGGGCACTGAAGCTTTCTTT
CATQGTEAFF
>NA|TRBV18|TRBD1|TRBJ1-3
TGTGCCAGCTCACCATCCCGGACAGGGCGCAACACCATATATTTT
CASSPSRTGRNTIYF
>NA|TRBV7-3|NA|TRBJ1-1
TGTGCCAGCAGCTACTCGGGGAACACTGAAGCTTTCTTT
CASSYSGNTEAFF
>NA|TRBV5-3|TRBD1|TRBJ1-5
TGTGCCAGAACCCACCAGGGGGTCCAGCCCCAGCATTTT
CARTHQGVQPQHF
>NA|TRBV3-1/TRBV3-2|NA|TRBJ1-6
TGTGCCAGCAGCCGGGGCCGTTCGAACTATAATTCACCCCTCCACTTT
CASSRGRSNYNSPLHF
>NA|TRBV29-1|TRBD1|TRBJ1-2
TGCAGCGTTGGGCCCCGGGACAGGGTATATTCTAACTATGGCTACACCTTC
CSVGPRDRVYSNYGYTF
>NA|TRBV9|NA|TRBJ2-1
TGTGCCAGCAGCGTAATCGGCAGGTCCCTTGATGAGCAGTTCTTC
CASSVIGRSLDEQFF
>NA|TRBV9|TRBD1|TRBJ2-3
TGTGCCAGCAGCCCGGGACAGGGATTGAGCACAGATACGCAGTATTTT
CASSPGQGLSTDTQYF
>NA|TRBV4-3|NA|TRBJ1-5
TGCGCCAGCAGCCAAGATTTAGAGACACCTTATAGCAATCAGCCCCAGCATTTT
CASSQDLETPYSNQPQHF
>NA|TRBV5-6|TRBD1|TRBJ2-5
TGTGCCAGCAGCTACGGGACAGGCCAAGAGACCCAGTACTTC
CASSYGTGQETQYF
>NA|TRBV7-9|TRBD1|TRBJ1-2
TGTGCCAGCAGCTCATGGGACAGGGGCCATGGCTACACCTTC
CASSSWDRGHGYTF
>NA|TRBV2|NA|TRBJ2-4
TGTGCCAGCAGTGGACGTGGAGTAGCAGAGCATCTAGCCAAAAACATTCAGTACTTC
CASSGRGVAEHLAKNIQYF
>NA|TRBV5-4|TRBD2|TRBJ2-5
TGTGCCAGCAGCCCGGGACTAGCGGGGGGGCCGGAGACCCAGTACTTC
CASSPGLAGGPETQYF
>NA|TRBV19|NA|TRBJ1-4
TGTGCCACCAGAGGGGGGGCAACTAATGAAAAACTGTTTTTT
CATRGGATNEKLFF
>NA|TRBV9|NA|TRBJ1-6
TGTGCCAGCAGCGTAGAAGTAGGCCTTGGAGGTAATTCACCCCTCCACTTT
CASSVEVGLGGNSPLHF
>NA|TRBV4-2|TRBD1|TRBJ2-2
TGTGCCAGCAGCCAGCTGACAGGGTATGCCGGGGAGCTGTTTTTT
CASSQLTGYAGELFF
>NA|TRBV5-6|TRBD2|TRBJ2-3
TGTGCCAGCAGCTCGGGACTAGCGGGGGGCGTTTACACAGATACGCAGTATTTT
CASSSGLAGGVYTDTQYF
>NA|TRBV7-2|NA|TRBJ2-5
TGTGCCAGCAGCCCGGGCAGGGCCCCCGAGACCCAGTACTTC
CASSPGRAPETQYF
>NA|TRBV11-2|TRBD1|TRBJ2-6
TGTGCCAGCAGCTTAAAGGACAGGGGAGGCTCTAGGGCCAACGTCCTGACTTTC
CASSLKDRGGSRANVLTF
>NA|TRBV7-3|TRBD2|TRBJ2-3
TGTGCCAGCAGCCAAGCGGGGGGGCTCGCAGATACGCAGTATTTT
CASSQAGGLADTQYF
>NA|TRBV3-1/TRBV3-2|TRBD2|TRBJ2-2
TGTGCCAGCAGCCAAGATTTCTATAGCGGGGGGAACACCGGGGAGCTGTTTTTT
CASSQDFYSGGNTGELFF
>NA|TRBV20-1|NA|TRBJ2-7
TGCAGTGCTAGTAATCAGGGTGCCGAGCAGTACTTC
CSASNQGAEQYF
>NA|TRBV11-1|TRBD1|TRBJ2-7
TGTGCCAGCTCAACTACAGGGGGCATTTACGAGCAGTACTTC
CASSTTGGIYEQYF
>NA|TRBV7-8|TRBD2|TRBJ2-3
TGTGCCAGCACTCTAGCGGGGACAGATACGCAGTATTTT
CASTLAGTDTQYF